The 17 T cell receptor beta chains reported below all come from one sample, sequenced in a study of cytomegalovirus exposure and HLA in healthy donors (dated by TCRdb to between 2016 and 2019). The receptor library was made with the immunoSEQ multiplex PCR assay. For the multiplex PCR, a mixture combining 60 forward primers for TCR Vbeta segments and 13 reverse primers for TCR Jbeta segments was used. TCRdb holds this immuneACCESS table with in-frame rearrangements only. Some clones are missing; in checked studies, unresolved V genes explain under half, and the rest has no known cause. This sample lists around 190,000 clones; roughly 80% were detected once. The top ten constitute 1.6% of the sample. Sequencing input: PBMCs. The receptors stem from a woman aged 18-29 years in good health and CMV-seronegative.

This clone came up a few times. CDR3 region: CARSYWGRSRELFF. For the CDR3, the DNA is TGTGCCAGAAGCTATTGGGGGCGTTCCAGGGAGCTGTTTTTT. The chain has TRBV5-3 and TRBJ2-2; a weak D match, TRBD1 (6 bases). Being an ORF, TRBV5-3 has a function that is uncertain. The ends were cut back, 3 bases at V and 9 bases at J, with 15 bases in the middle. The CDR3 loop spans 14 amino acids.

The chain has TRBV2 and TRBJ2-3, with 10 bases that match TRBD1. J lost 5 bases, V lost 8 bases, and 7 bases had no gene match. CDR1 is SNHLY and CDR2 is FYNNEI in the germline V gene. The CDR3 has 14 amino acids. The CDR3 DNA reads TGTGCCAGCCGTTCAGGACAGGGGGTAGATACGCAGTATTTT. Protein sequence: CASRSGQGVDTQYF.

This rearrangement joins TRBV5-1 to TRBJ2-1, with a tentative D call TRBD2 (6 bases). The CDR3 sequence is 16 residues long. The V gene lost 1 base and the J gene lost 6 bases, with 17 bases spanning the gap. Germline lookup yields CDR1 SGHRS and CDR2 YFSETQ. CDR3 loop: CASSLYRGEVGNEQFF. CDR3 bases: TGCGCCAGCAGCTTGTATCGCGGGGAAGTGGGCAATGAGCAGTTCTTC.

The chain recombines TRBV28 with TRBJ1-5; D possibly corresponds to TRBD1 (5 bases). Germline CDR1 MDHEN, CDR2 SYDVKM. V was shortened by 7 bases and J by 2 bases, with 12 bases between the two germline ends. The CDR3 consists of 14 residues. CDR3 DNA: TGTGCCAGCATTACAGGAGGGGGCAATCAGCCCCAGCATTTT. Protein sequence: CASITGGGNQPQHF.

V and J are TRBV13 and TRBJ1-6, with 7 nucleotides matching TRBD1. Germline loops: CDR1 PRHDT, CDR2 FYEKMQ (reference sequence). Losses at the gene ends were 1 base for V and 13 bases for J; bases not matched to a gene: 10. This CDR3 comprises 15 residues. The CDR3 region has the DNA TGTGCCAGCAGCTTAGCGGGACAGCCCCTTGTTCCCCTCCACTTT. It yields the protein CASSLAGQPLVPLHF.

The chain combines TRBV7-9 with TRBJ2-7, with 13 positions matching TRBD2. The V gene end was trimmed by 6 bases and the J gene end by 7 bases; junction bases not matched to a gene: 6. CDR3 length: 14 residues. CDR1 and CDR2 (germline): SEHNR, FQNEAQ (reference sequence). The DNA for the CDR3 is TGTGCCAGCAGTCCCCCGGGACTAGCGGGGGAGCAGTACTTC. Its translation: CASSPPGLAGEQYF. The variable domain in full, with the rest retrieved from reference TRBV7-9 and TRBJ2-7, is DTGVSQNPRHKITKRGQNVTFRCDPISEHNRLYWYRQTLGQGPEFLTYFQNEAQLEKSRLLSDRFSAERPKGSFSTLEIQRTEQGDSAMYLCASSPPGLAGEQYFGPGTRLTVT.

This clone has just a few counts. The genes are TRBV5-4 and TRBJ1-3; a weak D match, TRBD1 (6 bases). The V gene lost 2 bases and the J gene lost 4 bases, with 7 bases spanning the gap. There are 13 residues in the CDR3. Germline CDR1 and CDR2: SGHNT and YYREEE (reference sequence). The CDR3 reads CASSLQGGNTIYF. Written as DNA, the CDR3 is TGTGCCAGCAGCTTACAGGGAGGAAACACCATATATTTT.

This chain links TRBV5-1 with TRBJ1-1; TRBD1 aligns across 8 bases. CDR1 and CDR2 from the germline V gene are SGHRS and YFSETQ. This CDR3 is 15 amino acids long. The J segment lost 4 bases and the V segment lost 0 bases, leaving 5 bases of the junction unmatched. CDR3 in DNA: TGCGCCAGCAGCTTGGAGGGACAGGAGAGCACTGAAGCTTTCTTT. Amino acid sequence: CASSLEGQESTEAFF. The full variable domain, its missing parts supplied by reference TRBV5-1 and TRBJ1-1, is KAGVTQTPRYLIKTRGQQVTLSCSPISGHRSVSWYQQTPGQGLQFLFEYFSETQRNKGNFPGRFSGRQFSNSRSEMNVSTLELGDSALYLCASSLEGQESTEAFFGQGTRLTVV.

J is TRBJ2-1 and V is TRBV30; tentative D call: TRBD2 (6 bases). V lost 0 bases, J lost 3 bases, and 12 bases lay in between. Germline V gives CDR1 GTSNPN, CDR2 SVGIG (reference sequence). This CDR3 is 15 amino acids long. In DNA form, the CDR3 reads TGTGCCTGGAGTGTACCGGGAGCGGGCTACAATGAGCAGTTCTTC. It encodes CAWSVPGAGYNEQFF.

The table lists this clone with a count of one. The rearrangement uses TRBV7-9 and TRBJ2-2; D unresolved. The CDR3 runs 12 residues. V was pared by 6 bases and J by 7 bases, with 9 bases between. Germline V gene sequence: CDR1 SEHNR, CDR2 FQNEAQ (reference sequence). CDR3 bases: TGTGCCAGCAGTTTACCGGGCGGGGAGCTGTTTTTT. This gives the protein CASSLPGGELFF.

The V and J genes are TRBV30 and TRBJ1-4; 7 bases agree with TRBD1. The CDR3 consists of 14 residues. The germline gives CDR1 GTSNPN, CDR2 SVGIG (reference sequence). With 0 bases clipped from V and 10 bases from J, the junction kept 8 bases outside the gene matches. Here the CDR3 reads CAWSVLGGGGKLFF. The CDR3 DNA follows: TGTGCCTGGAGTGTACTAGGGGGCGGTGGAAAACTGTTTTTT.

This chain joins TRBV5-8 and TRBJ2-5; 9 bases line up with TRBD1. Germline CDR1 and CDR2: SGHTS and YDEGEE. The CDR3 sequence is 15 residues long. The trim removed 4 bases at V and 5 bases at J, leaving 9 bases unmatched. The CDR3 is CASSRDRVGRETQYF. The CDR3 region has the DNA TGTGCCAGCAGCCGGGACAGGGTCGGTCGCGAGACCCAGTACTTC.

The DNA for the CDR3 is TGTGCCAGCAGCAAGAAAAGTTACGCGCGCTATGGCTACACCTTC. Translated, it gives CASSKKSYARYGYTF. The chain combines TRBV28 with TRBJ1-2; no reliable D call. Germline V CDR1 and CDR2: MDHEN, SYDVKM. The germline V and J ends were trimmed by 6 bases and 4 bases, with 18 bases remaining between them. The CDR3 sequence is 15 residues long.

The chain links TRBV10-3 to TRBJ2-5; D perhaps matches TRBD1 (8 bases). V lost 6 bases and J lost 5, with 13 bases in between. CDR1 ENHRY and CDR2 SYGVKD come from the germline V gene. This CDR3 is 13 amino acids long. The CDR3 loop is CAIRTGEGETQYF. CDR3 sequence (DNA): TGTGCCATCAGGACAGGGGAGGGGGAGACCCAGTACTTC.

The V call is TRBV6-6, the J call TRBJ2-4; D unresolved. V lost 7 bases, J lost 0 bases, and 13 bases lay in between. Germline V lookup: CDR1 MNHNY, CDR2 SVGAGI (reference sequence). The CDR3 totals 15 residues. CDR3 in amino acids: CASIDLPRAKNIQYF. CDR3 sequence (DNA): TGTGCCAGCATAGACTTACCAAGAGCCAAAAACATTCAGTACTTC.

This chain connects TRBV18 to TRBJ1-1; perhaps TRBD1 as D (5 bases). CDR1 and CDR2 (germline): KGHSH, LQKENI. The CDR3 extends over 15 amino acids. V was trimmed by 3 bases and J by 2 bases, leaving 13 bases between them. CDR3 region: CASSPGGGQNTEAFF. CDR3 sequence (DNA): TGTGCCAGCTCACCGGGGGGAGGACAAAACACTGAAGCTTTCTTT.

J is TRBJ1-2 and V is TRBV28; 7 nucleotides line up with TRBD1. The CDR3 is made up of 13 amino acids. Germline trimming cut 7 bases from V and 5 bases from J; bases unmatched to any gene: 7. Per germline, CDR1 MDHEN and CDR2 SYDVKM. The CDR3 region is CASNLDREYGYTF. The DNA for the CDR3 is TGTGCCAGCAACCTAGACAGGGAATATGGCTACACCTTC.